The clone carrying this T cell receptor beta chain was seen at least ten times. The antigen is undetermined. Time point specified: longitudinal time-point 2. V gave up 3 bases and J gave up 8 bases; unmatched junction bases: 3. The CDR3 extends over 13 amino acids. The making of cDNA relied on 5'RACE with 10-nucleotide random UMIs. Every sequencing run produced over 190 million TCR-beta sequences that came from 15-18 subjects. TCRdb passed the 5' RACE reads through MiXCR, listing each CDR3 protein once. The sample includes 84,000 or so distinct CDR3 sequences, 13% of them seen just once. The data were taken from a study of neurological immune-mediated disorders. Overall study findings and caveats: HTLV-1-associated myelopathy had the most TCR clonal expansion, and multiple sclerosis had the least, less than healthy controls. Across subjects, no CDR3 amino acid sequence appeared in expanded clones of more than one subject, a finding that suggested private repertoires in all groups.

This clonotype was obtained from a female donor with HTLV-1-associated myelopathy (HAM/TSP). The rearrangement links TRBV12-3 or TRBV12-4 to TRBJ2-1, with 8 nucleotides matching TRBD1. The specimen was PBMCs. The CDR3 sequence: CASSFDRGDEQFF. The CDR3, as DNA: TGTGCCAGCAGTTTCGACAGGGGCGATGAGCAGTTCTTC.